These T cell receptor beta chains were read from a single sample in a study of blood T cell repertoires in COVID-19. Only in-frame clones appear in the TCRdb table, and some are missing; sequencing was by immunoSEQ multiplex PCR. The table lists over 150,000 clones, 70% to 90% of them singletons. Sequenced material: peripheral blood. The receptors shown here come from a man aged 50 to 60 with active or convalescent COVID-19. The CDR3 runs from the conserved cysteine through the conserved F or W. The D gene is left open where the match is weak. Only some rows state a clone size, as once, few, many or a class for expanded clones.

CDR3nt,CDR3aa,j_gene,v_gene,abundance,d_gene
TGTGCCAGTAGTATAGGGACGCTCTTGACAGGGAGCATGAACACTGAAGCTTTCTTT,CASSIGTLLTGSMNTEAFF,TRBJ1-1,TRBV19,.,TRBD1
TGTGCCAGCAGCGGCGGGGGAAGCTCCTACAATGAGCAGTTCTTC,CASSGGGSSYNEQFF,TRBJ2-1,TRBV5-8,.,TRBD2
TGTGCCAGCAGGTCGGAGATCTATGGCTACACCTTC,CASRSEIYGYTF,TRBJ1-2,TRBV6-5,.,.
TGTGCCAGCAGTTACGGGTCTCAGGGATATGGCTACACCTTC,CASSYGSQGYGYTF,TRBJ1-2,TRBV6-5,.,.
TGTGCCAGCAGCTCCCGGGACAGGGGACCTGAAGCTTTCTTT,CASSSRDRGPEAFF,TRBJ1-1,TRBV14,.,TRBD1
TGTGCCTCCCAATGGGGGGGCGCTTGCAATCAGCCCCAGCATTTT,CASQWGGACNQPQHF,TRBJ1-5,TRBV6-4,.,.
TGTGCCAGCAGCGTAGTTTATAGGACATCCTCGGGAGACAATGAGCAGTTCTTC,CASSVVYRTSSGDNEQFF,TRBJ2-1,TRBV9,.,.
TGTGCCAGCAGAGACTGGACAAATCAGCCCCAGCATTTT,CASRDWTNQPQHF,TRBJ1-5,TRBV6-6,few,.
TGTGCCAGCAGCCAAGGGACTAGCGGGCTTCAAGAGACCCAGTACTTC,CASSQGTSGLQETQYF,TRBJ2-5,TRBV3-1/TRBV3-2,.,TRBD2
TGTGCCAGCAGCCCCCGGGTAGCGGGTCAAGAGACCCAGTACTTC,CASSPRVAGQETQYF,TRBJ2-5,TRBV5-4,.,TRBD2
TGTGCCAGCAGTGAACGGACTAGCGGGATTGGCGAGCAGTACTTC,CASSERTSGIGEQYF,TRBJ2-7,TRBV6-1,.,TRBD2
TGTGCCAGCAGCCGACAAAGCCAATACTACGAGCAGTACTTC,CASSRQSQYYEQYF,TRBJ2-7,TRBV3-1/TRBV3-2,.,.
TGTGCCAGCAGCCAAGATCTGACGGAGAAGAACACTGAAGCTTTCTTT,CASSQDLTEKNTEAFF,TRBJ1-1,TRBV4-2,.,.
TGTGCCAGCAGCGTAGAGGGAGGGCTCGGCACCGGGGAGCTGTTTTTT,CASSVEGGLGTGELFF,TRBJ2-2,TRBV9,.,TRBD2
TGTGCCAGCAGCCAAGATCGCGCAGGGCCCAATCAGCCCCAGCATTTT,CASSQDRAGPNQPQHF,TRBJ1-5,TRBV4-2,.,.
TGTGCCAGCAGTCGGACAGAGAATCAGCCCCAGCATTTT,CASSRTENQPQHF,TRBJ1-5,TRBV6-5,.,.
TGTGCCAGCAGCTTTCGTTCCGGGAAGGAGACCCAGTACTTC,CASSFRSGKETQYF,TRBJ2-5,TRBV13,.,.
TGCGCCAGCAGGATGGACCCTCAAAGCGGGACCCAGTACTTC,CASRMDPQSGTQYF,TRBJ2-5,TRBV5-1,.,.
TGTGCCACCAGCGGACAGGGGGCGCTGGGGAACACTGAAGCTTTCTTT,CATSGQGALGNTEAFF,TRBJ1-1,TRBV24-1,.,TRBD1
TGTGCCAGCTCACAGACTAGCGGGGTCCGCAATACGCAGTATTTT,CASSQTSGVRNTQYF,TRBJ2-3,TRBV18,.,TRBD2
TGTGCCAGCCCAAAGGGGGCACATTCTGTGAATCAGCCCCAGCATTTT,CASPKGAHSVNQPQHF,TRBJ1-5,TRBV7-6,.,TRBD1
TGTGCCAGCAGCTTAGAGAGTTCCGTTCCTTTCTTT,CASSLESSVPFF,TRBJ1-1,TRBV7-9,.,.
TGTGCCAGCAGCTTAGCTGGCAGGAACTCTGGAAACACCATATATTTT,CASSLAGRNSGNTIYF,TRBJ1-3,TRBV7-8,.,.
TGTGCCAGCAGTGATATGGGCCCGGGACTATCAGTTCAGTACTTC,CASSDMGPGLSVQYF,TRBJ2-7,TRBV14,once,TRBD2
TGTGCCAGCAGTTTCCCGGACAGACTCTACGAGCAGTACTTC,CASSFPDRLYEQYF,TRBJ2-7,TRBV28,.,.
TGCGCCAGCACCACTAGCGGGGGGGCCTGTTCCTACAATGAGCAGTTCTTC,CASTTSGGACSYNEQFF,TRBJ2-1,TRBV23-1,once,TRBD2
TGCGCCAGCAGCTTGGAAGCAGGGGGCAGCCAGCCCCAGCATTTT,CASSLEAGGSQPQHF,TRBJ1-5,TRBV5-1,few,TRBD1
TGTGCCAGCAGCCTAGGACTAGCCCCCACAGATACGCAGTATTTT,CASSLGLAPTDTQYF,TRBJ2-3,TRBV11-3,once,TRBD2
TGTGCCACCAGTGAAGGGGGAAAAGCCCAAGAGACCCAGTACTTC,CATSEGGKAQETQYF,TRBJ2-5,TRBV24-1,.,.
TGTGCCAGCAGCCGAGAGGCCTACAATGAGCAGTTCTTC,CASSREAYNEQFF,TRBJ2-1,TRBV9,.,.
TGTGCCAGCAGCGAGGGACTAGCGGGTTACAATGAGCAGTTCTTC,CASSEGLAGYNEQFF,TRBJ2-1,TRBV14,.,TRBD2
TGTGCCAGCAGCTGGGGGGAGAGTGCAACTAATGAAAAACTGTTTTTT,CASSWGESATNEKLFF,TRBJ1-4,TRBV5-5,.,.
TGTGCCAGCAGAGCGGGAGGGCCCTACAATGAGCAGTTCTTC,CASRAGGPYNEQFF,TRBJ2-1,TRBV5-6,.,TRBD2
TGTGCCAGCAGCACTCGGGACAGGGGAAAAGGTGGCTACACCTTC,CASSTRDRGKGGYTF,TRBJ1-2,TRBV11-3,.,TRBD1
TGTGCCAGCAGCCAAGAGACTAGCCGGACTGAAGCTTTCTTT,CASSQETSRTEAFF,TRBJ1-1,TRBV3-1/TRBV3-2,.,.
TGTGCCAGCAGCTTGCCAGACAGCTCCTACAATGAGCAGTTCTTC,CASSLPDSSYNEQFF,TRBJ2-1,TRBV5-4,.,.
TGTGCCACCAGCGGATTCGGCGGGAGAGGAACTGAAGCTTTCTTT,CATSGFGGRGTEAFF,TRBJ1-1,TRBV15,.,.
TGTGCCAGCAGCCCCGGTGGGGGGACTGGAAACACCATATATTTT,CASSPGGGTGNTIYF,TRBJ1-3,TRBV9,.,.
TGTGCCAGCAGCGGAAATTCAGGGTCCTCTGAAGCTTTCTTT,CASSGNSGSSEAFF,TRBJ1-1,TRBV9,.,.
TGTGCCAGCTCACCACGGACAGCTAAGGGTCAGCCCCAGCATTTT,CASSPRTAKGQPQHF,TRBJ1-5,TRBV18,once,.
TGTGCCAGCAGTTTCTTGGACAGTCGCACAGATACGCAGTATTTT,CASSFLDSRTDTQYF,TRBJ2-3,TRBV27,.,.
TGTGCCAGCAGTCCCCCGGGACAGGGGGCCTACGAGCAGTACTTC,CASSPPGQGAYEQYF,TRBJ2-7,TRBV28,.,TRBD1
TGTGCCACCAGTGACAGACAGGGGAGCAATCAGCCCCAGCATTTT,CATSDRQGSNQPQHF,TRBJ1-5,TRBV24-1,.,TRBD1
TGTGCCAGCAGCACTCGATCGAGCTCCTACAATGAGCAGTTCTTC,CASSTRSSSYNEQFF,TRBJ2-1,TRBV5-4,once,.
TGTGCCAGCAGCGTACGTGACAGAAATAGCAATCAGCCCCAGCATTTT,CASSVRDRNSNQPQHF,TRBJ1-5,TRBV7-6,few,.
TGTGCCAGCAGCTTGGGACTAGCGATCACAGATACGCAGTATTTT,CASSLGLAITDTQYF,TRBJ2-3,TRBV5-8,few,TRBD2
TGTGCCAGCAGTGCTCAGGGTCGGAAAACCGGAAACACCATATATTTT,CASSAQGRKTGNTIYF,TRBJ1-3,TRBV2,.,.
TGTGCCAGCAGTCGACAGGGTTTTACGGGTCGGCAAGAGACCCAGTACTTC,CASSRQGFTGRQETQYF,TRBJ2-5,TRBV6-6,.,TRBD1
TGTGCCAGCAGTGACGGGTTGGGGGCTCGCTACACCTTC,CASSDGLGARYTF,TRBJ1-2,TRBV6-4,.,.
TGTGCCAGCAGTGGCCCTCGGACAGGGGGTAATAGGGAGACCCAGTACTTC,CASSGPRTGGNRETQYF,TRBJ2-5,TRBV2,once,TRBD1
TGTGCCAGAAGCTTGGGTAGCTCCTACAATGAGCAGTTCTTC,CARSLGSSYNEQFF,TRBJ2-1,TRBV5-3,.,.
TGTGCCACCAGCAGAGGGACTAGCGGGAGTCTGACAGATACGCAGTATTTT,CATSRGTSGSLTDTQYF,TRBJ2-3,TRBV15,.,TRBD2
TGTGCCAGCTCACCACGAGGGACAGGTGCTGGAAACACCATATATTTT,CASSPRGTGAGNTIYF,TRBJ1-3,TRBV18,.,TRBD1
TGTGCCAGCAGCGTAGCTGGGACAGGGAGAGAGACCCAGTACTTC,CASSVAGTGRETQYF,TRBJ2-5,TRBV9,.,TRBD1
TGTGCCAGCAGCCCCCCGCGACAGAGACAAAACACTGAAGCTTTCTTT,CASSPPRQRQNTEAFF,TRBJ1-1,TRBV7-2,.,.
TGCAGCGTTGAAGAGGCAGGCTTAGGTGGCTACACCTTC,CSVEEAGLGGYTF,TRBJ1-2,TRBV29-1,.,.
TGCAGCGTTGTATTGGACAGGGTTAGCAATGAGCAGTTCTTC,CSVVLDRVSNEQFF,TRBJ2-1,TRBV29-1,.,TRBD1
TGCAGTGCTAGAATAGCAGATACGCAGTATTTT,CSARIADTQYF,TRBJ2-3,TRBV20-1,.,.